These 14 T cell receptor beta chains were all obtained from the same sample, sequenced in a study of blood T cell repertoires in COVID-19. Only in-frame clones appear in the TCRdb table, and some are missing; sequencing was by immunoSEQ multiplex PCR. This repertoire shows approximately 190,000 clones, 88% found once; its top ten account for under 2.5%. Sequencing input: peripheral blood. The receptors stem from a man aged 65 to 79 with active or convalescent COVID-19.

The CDR3 here is CATPGSSYNSPLHF. CDR3 in DNA: TGTGCCACCCCGGGGAGCTCCTATAATTCACCCCTCCACTTT. The chain has TRBV28 and TRBJ1-6, with D unclear. CDR3 length equals 14 residues. Trimming cost V 10 bases and J 0 bases, with 10 bases left between them. CDR1 is MDHEN, CDR2 SYDVKM, per germline.

This rearrangement joins TRBV15 to TRBJ2-5; D might be TRBD1 (6 bases). Trimming stripped 8 bases from V and 2 bases from J, with 18 bases between. Germline assignment: CDR1 LNHNV and CDR2 YYDKDF (reference sequence). The CDR3 has 15 amino acids. In DNA, the CDR3 is TGTGCCACCCAAAAGACAGGATCGTTACAAGAGACCCAGTACTTC. Protein product: CATQKTGSLQETQYF.

This sequence joins TRBV7-2 and TRBJ1-2; no reliable D call. Germline loops: CDR1 SGHTA, CDR2 FQGNSA. V was trimmed by 5 bases and J by 3 bases, leaving 10 bases between them. CDR3 length equals 13 residues. CDR3 region: CASSTGAYYGYTF. CDR3 sequence (DNA): TGTGCCAGCAGCACGGGAGCCTACTATGGCTACACCTTC.

The chain carries TRBV7-2 and TRBJ2-3, with 10 bases lining up with TRBD2. The germline gives CDR1 SGHTA, CDR2 FQGNSA. The CDR3 length is 18 residues. Trimming removed 5 bases from V and 2 bases from J; junction bases left unmatched: 13. The CDR3 sequence is CASSQNPSGGANTDTQYF. The CDR3 nucleotides read TGTGCCAGCAGCCAGAATCCTAGCGGGGGAGCGAACACAGATACGCAGTATTTT.

The count of this clone is one. V usage is TRBV9 and J usage is TRBJ2-4; 9 bases are shared with TRBD2. J gave up 6 bases and V 0 bases, and 7 bases lay outside the gene matches. Germline CDR1 is SGDLS and CDR2 is YYNGEE. This CDR3 has 16 amino acids. The CDR3 sequence is CASSVGAALAGNIQYF. The CDR3 DNA follows: TGTGCCAGCAGCGTAGGGGCGGCACTAGCGGGAAACATTCAGTACTTC. Using reference TRBV9 and TRBJ2-4 for the parts outside the CDR3, the full variable domain is DSGVTQTPKHLITATGQRVTLRCSPRSGDLSVYWYQQSLDQGLQFLIQYYNGEERAKGNILERFSAQQFPDLHSELNLSSLELGDSALYFCASSVGAALAGNIQYFGAGTRLSVL.

The rearrangement links TRBV29-1 to TRBJ2-2, with 14 bases fitting TRBD2. Germline V gene sequence: CDR1 SQVTM, CDR2 ANQGSEA. The CDR3 sequence is 18 residues long. After removal of 4 bases from V and 1 base from J, the junction contained 8 bases not matched to a gene. This chain's CDR3 is CSVGPGTSGGLNTGELFF. CDR3 sequence (DNA): TGCAGCGTTGGACCGGGGACTAGCGGGGGTCTGAACACCGGGGAGCTGTTTTTT.

The DNA for the CDR3 is TGTGCCAGCAGCGTAAGCCCGAACACTGAAGCTTTCTTT. As protein: CASSVSPNTEAFF. The V and J genes are TRBV9 and TRBJ1-1; D is unresolved. Trimming pared 1 base from V and 1 base from J, leaving 5 bases between. Looked up from germline, CDR1 is SGDLS and CDR2 is YYNGEE. The CDR3 loop spans 13 amino acids.

The chain carries TRBV4-3 and TRBJ2-5; tentatively, D is TRBD2 (7 bases). The CDR3 length is 17 residues. The germline V gene has CDR1 LGHNA and CDR2 YSLEER. V lost 0 bases to trimming and J lost 5 bases, with 19 bases between them. CDR3 DNA: TGCGCCAGCAGCCAAGAATCGAGGGGGGGTTTGAGCGAGACCCAGTACTTC. Translated, it gives CASSQESRGGLSETQYF.

The chain links TRBV28 to TRBJ2-2; the D is unclear. Trimming pared 3 bases from V and 0 bases from J, leaving 8 bases between. Germline values: CDR1 MDHEN, CDR2 SYDVKM. This CDR3 has 15 residues. The CDR3 coding sequence is TGTGCCAGCAGTTTGAGGAGAACGAACACCGGGGAGCTGTTTTTT. This translates into CASSLRRTNTGELFF. The whole variable domain, remainder taken from reference TRBV28 and TRBJ2-2, is DVKVTQSSRYLVKRTGEKVFLECVQDMDHENMFWYRQDPGLGLRLIYFSYDVKMKEKGDIPEGYSVSREKKERFSLILESASTNQTSMYLCASSLRRTNTGELFFGEGSRLTVL.

The chain has TRBV27 and TRBJ1-5, with 11 bases fitting TRBD1. Germline values: CDR1 MNHEY, CDR2 SMNVEV (reference sequence). J was trimmed by 6 bases and V by 5 bases; bases with no gene match: 6. This CDR3 is built from 15 residues. This chain's CDR3 is CASSAGTGGIQPQHF. Written as DNA, the CDR3 is TGTGCCAGCAGTGCCGGGACAGGGGGTATTCAGCCCCAGCATTTT.

The CDR3, as DNA: TGTGCCAGCAGGGACAGGCCGGGACTAGACAATGAGCAGTTCTTC. It translates to CASRDRPGLDNEQFF. V and J are TRBV2 and TRBJ2-1, with a weak D call TRBD2 (8 bases). Germline V gene lookup returns CDR1 SNHLY and CDR2 FYNNEI. V lost 6 bases and J lost 5, with 17 bases in between. CDR3 length: 15 amino acids.

The chain joins TRBV30 to TRBJ1-2, with TRBD1 as a possible D gene (6 bases). Trimming pared 2 bases from V and 5 bases from J, leaving 9 bases between. The germline gives CDR1 GTSNPN, CDR2 SVGIG (reference sequence). The CDR3 totals 12 residues. CDR3 amino acids: CAWSTGNYGYTF. As DNA, the CDR3 is TGTGCCTGGAGTACAGGGAATTATGGCTACACCTTC.

The chain uses TRBV10-3 and TRBJ1-6; D may be TRBD1 (6 bases). Germline CDR1 ENHRY, CDR2 SYGVKD. V was clipped by 10 bases and J by 4 bases, with 11 bases between them. This CDR3 is 13 amino acids long. Here the CDR3 reads CASRTDYNSPLHF. As DNA, the CDR3 is TGTGCCAGCAGGACAGATTATAATTCACCCCTCCACTTT.

The CDR3 DNA follows: TGTGCCAGCAGGTGGACAGGGGCGAACACCGGGGAGCTGTTTTTT. As protein: CASRWTGANTGELFF. The chain recombines TRBV6-5 with TRBJ2-2; 9 bases are shared with TRBD1. The junction had 2 bases not matched to a gene; V was cut back by 6 bases and J by 0 bases. CDR1 is MNHEY, CDR2 SVGAGI, per germline. This CDR3 contains 15 residues.